This passage covers 28 T cell receptor beta chains from one sample sequenced in a study of vaccination and CD4 T cells after COVID-19. Sequencing of the DNA from cultured CD4+ T cells was carried out with the Oncomine TCR Beta short-read assay. TCRdb passed the PCR reads through MiXCR, listing each CDR3 protein once. The sample has 7,000 or so distinct CDR3 sequences; around three quarters are singletons. This sample's treatment: roughly nine-day PBMC culture with coronavirus spike peptide pools or control peptides (ViraFEST assay). Antigens of these TCRs are unknown. The sample comprised CD4+ T cells from blood, cultured in vitro. These TCRs come from a human donor who had recovered from COVID-19.

The V call is TRBV6-1, the J call TRBJ1-1, with TRBD1 as a possible D gene (5 bases). The length of the CDR3 is 15 residues. V was pared by 5 bases and J by 0 bases, with 13 bases between. The germline V gene has CDR1 MNHNS and CDR2 SASEGT. The CDR3 loop reads CASSTQGLLNTEAFF. The CDR3 coding sequence is TGTGCCAGCAGTACTCAGGGACTTCTGAACACTGAAGCTTTCTTT.

The table lists this clonotype with a count of one. The CDR3 loop is CASSLGKDGSPLHF. The CDR3 region has the DNA TGTGCCAGCAGCTTGGGCAAGGATGGTTCACCCCTCCACTTT. The chain is built from TRBV7-9 and TRBJ1-6; D is unresolved. Per the germline V gene, CDR1 is SEHNR and CDR2 is FQNEAQ (reference sequence). Between the trimmed V and J ends, which lost 3 bases and 9 bases, there was a span of 12 bases. The CDR3 is made up of 14 amino acids. Full variable domain (remainder filled in from reference TRBV7-9 and TRBJ1-6): DTGVSQNPRHKITKRGQNVTFRCDPISEHNRLYWYRQTLGQGPEFLTYFQNEAQLEKSRLLSDRFSAERPKGSFSTLEIQRTEQGDSAMYLCASSLGKDGSPLHFGNGTRLTVT.

The gene calls are TRBV10-3 and TRBJ2-5; D is unclear. Germline lookup yields CDR1 ENHRY and CDR2 SYGVKD. CDR3 size: 13 residues. V lost 2 bases and J lost 5, with 9 bases in between. The CDR3, as DNA: TGTGCCATCAGTGAGGGAGTGGGGGAGACCCAGTACTTC. Protein: CAISEGVGETQYF.

The chain links TRBV12-3 or TRBV12-4 to TRBJ1-2; the match to TRBD1 covers 9 bases. Trimming cost V 5 bases and J 3 bases; bases outside gene matches: 4. The CDR3 contains 14 residues. The CDR3 coding sequence is TGTGCCAGCAGTCAACAGGGGGCGGACTATGGCTACACCTTC. This translates into CASSQQGADYGYTF.

The CDR3 region has the DNA TGTGCCAGCAGTCTTGGACAGAACACTGAAGCTTTCTTT. Its protein is CASSLGQNTEAFF. The V gene is TRBV12-3 or TRBV12-4, the J gene TRBJ1-1; a weak D match, TRBD1 (5 bases). V lost 5 bases, J lost 1 base, and 8 bases lay in between. The CDR3 has 13 amino acids.

This chain links TRBV6-1 with TRBJ2-5; the D gene is possibly TRBD1 (6 bases). The V end lost 6 bases, the J end lost 5 bases, and 7 bases lay between the germline ends. Germline assignment: CDR1 MNHNS and CDR2 SASEGT. The length of the CDR3 is 11 residues. The CDR3 spells CASRRGETQYF. The CDR3 DNA sequence: TGTGCCAGCAGGAGGGGGGAGACCCAGTACTTC.

This chain links TRBV7-2 with TRBJ2-1, with 7 positions matching TRBD2. The germline V gene has CDR1 SGHTA and CDR2 FQGNSA. The CDR3 spans 16 residues. Unmatched junction bases numbered 9, after V lost 7 bases and J lost 0 bases. The CDR3 DNA follows: TGTGCCAGCAACCTAAGAGCGGGGAGCTCCTACAATGAGCAGTTCTTC. Translated: CASNLRAGSSYNEQFF.

The chain employs TRBV5-1 and TRBJ2-2; the D gene is possibly TRBD1 (6 bases). Looked up from germline, CDR1 is SGHRS and CDR2 is YFSETQ. With 1 base removed from V and 0 bases from J, the gap between germline ends came to 13 bases. CDR3 length: 17 residues. The DNA for the CDR3 is TGCGCCAGCAGCTTGTCTTTTGGACAGACGAACACCGGGGAGCTGTTTTTT. As protein: CASSLSFGQTNTGELFF.

This chain connects TRBV20-1 to TRBJ1-1; tentative D call: TRBD1 (6 bases). Trimming pared 0 bases from V and 5 bases from J, leaving 10 bases between. CDR3 size: 13 residues. Germline loops: CDR1 DFQATT, CDR2 SNEGSKA (reference sequence). The CDR3 sequence is CSARDVRGTEAFF. CDR3 DNA sequence: TGCAGTGCTAGAGATGTCAGGGGAACTGAAGCTTTCTTT.

This chain joins TRBV5-4 and TRBJ2-5; TRBD2 is a possible D gene (6 bases). Germline V gene sequence: CDR1 SGHNT, CDR2 YYREEE (reference sequence). This CDR3 is built from 13 residues. V lost 2 bases, J lost 5 bases, and 10 bases lay in between. The CDR3 DNA follows: TGTGCCAGCAGCTTTGGAGGGGAGGAGACCCAGTACTTC. This codes for CASSFGGEETQYF.

This sequence joins TRBV27 and TRBJ1-5; 8 bases agree with TRBD1. The junction had 6 bases not matched to a gene; V was cut back by 5 bases and J by 6 bases. Germline assignment: CDR1 MNHEY and CDR2 SMNVEV (reference sequence). The CDR3 sequence is 14 residues long. CDR3 sequence: CASSRQGSLQPQHF. The CDR3 DNA sequence: TGTGCCAGCAGTAGACAGGGGTCCCTTCAGCCCCAGCATTTT.

J is TRBJ2-2 and V is TRBV19; 7 bases are a match to TRBD2. This CDR3 has 15 amino acids. The germline V gene has CDR1 LNHDA and CDR2 SQIVND (reference sequence). V lost 3 bases to trimming and J lost 3 bases; unmatched junction nucleotides: 4. CDR3 protein: CASSIRGRDTGELFF. CDR3 in DNA: TGTGCCAGTAGTATTCGAGGGAGGGACACCGGGGAGCTGTTTTTT.

This clonotype has just a few counts. The chain couples TRBV6-1 to TRBJ1-2; the match to TRBD1 covers 7 bases. J lost 0 bases, V lost 5 bases, and 6 bases had no gene match. The CDR3 loop spans 15 amino acids. Germline V gene data show CDR1 as MNHNS and CDR2 as SASEGT. DNA of the CDR3: TGTGCCAGCAGTCCAAGGGACAGATCTAACTATGGCTACACCTTC. Its protein product is CASSPRDRSNYGYTF.

The CDR3 here is CASSVEGKNTGELFF. For the CDR3, the DNA is TGTGCCAGCAGCGTAGAGGGGAAGAACACCGGGGAGCTGTTTTTT. V usage is TRBV9 and J usage is TRBJ2-2; tentatively, D is TRBD1 (5 bases). V was cut by 0 bases and J by 1 base, with 7 bases left in between. The germline V gene encodes CDR1 SGDLS and CDR2 YYNGEE. There are 15 residues in the CDR3.

The chain combines TRBV29-1 with TRBJ1-3, with D possibly being TRBD1 (5 bases). Trimming cost V 5 bases and J 4 bases, with 12 bases left between them. CDR3 length: 13 amino acids. The germline CDR1 and CDR2 sequences are SQVTM and ANQGSEA. The chain's CDR3 is CSVKVGAGNTIYF. CDR3 coding DNA: TGCAGCGTTAAGGTCGGGGCGGGAAACACCATATATTTT. Drawing the rest from reference TRBV29-1 and TRBJ1-3, the complete variable domain is SAVISQKPSRDICQRGTSLTIQCQVDSQVTMMFWYRQQPGQSLTLIATANQGSEATYESGFVIDKFPISRPNLTFSTLTVSNMSPEDSSIYLCSVKVGAGNTIYFGEGSWLTVV.

The chain couples TRBV15 to TRBJ2-7; TRBD2 is a possible D gene (5 bases). Trimming took 5 bases from V and 5 from J, leaving 16 bases between them. Germline CDR1 LNHNV, CDR2 YYDKDF (reference sequence). CDR3 length equals 14 residues. CDR3 coding DNA: TGTGCCACCAGCGGGTTTAGGGAGTTCGACGAGCAGTACTTC. This codes for CATSGFREFDEQYF.

This clonotype appeared a few times. This chain connects TRBV19 to TRBJ1-3; D may be TRBD1 (5 bases). V was shortened by 8 bases and J by 0 bases, with 11 bases between the two germline ends. Germline V gene data show CDR1 as LNHDA and CDR2 as SQIVND (reference sequence). This CDR3 spans 14 amino acids. CDR3 protein: CASGHRISGNTIYF. The DNA for the CDR3 is TGTGCCAGTGGGCACAGGATCTCTGGAAACACCATATATTTT.

The chain combines TRBV15 with TRBJ2-3, with 7 bases fitting TRBD1. This CDR3 is built from 14 residues. Trimming at V came to 3 bases and at J to 4 bases, leaving 4 bases not matched to a gene. The germline CDR1 and CDR2 sequences are LNHNV and YYDKDF (reference sequence). The CDR3 bases are TGTGCCACCAGCAGTCAGACAGGGCCAGATACGCAGTATTTT. It encodes CATSSQTGPDTQYF.

This chain connects TRBV4-1 to TRBJ1-2, with 7 positions matching TRBD1. CDR1 and CDR2 from the germline V gene are MGHRA and YSYEKL. There are 14 residues in the CDR3. The ends lost 2 bases at V and 7 bases at J; junction bases unmatched: 7. The CDR3, as DNA: TGCGCCAGCAGCCAAAGTCAGGGGGGGCTTGGCTACACCTTC. This sequence encodes CASSQSQGGLGYTF.

The chain employs TRBV27 and TRBJ2-3, with 7 bases matching TRBD1. Germline V lookup: CDR1 MNHEY, CDR2 SMNVEV (reference sequence). The CDR3 extends over 15 amino acids. Trimming removed 6 bases from V and 0 bases from J; junction bases left unmatched: 6. The CDR3 protein is CASSRRDRSTDTQYF. The CDR3 nucleotides read TGTGCCAGCAGCCGTAGGGACAGAAGCACAGATACGCAGTATTTT.

The gene calls are TRBV12-3 or TRBV12-4 and TRBJ2-3; TRBD1 is a possible D gene (5 bases). The ends were cut back, 10 bases at V and 2 bases at J, with 10 bases in the middle. This CDR3 contains 12 residues. This chain's CDR3 is CATQGHTDTQYF. The CDR3 nucleotides are TGTGCCACCCAAGGACACACAGATACGCAGTATTTT.

In this sample, this clonotype turned up a few times. The chain employs TRBV6-2 or TRBV6-3 and TRBJ1-5, with 9 bases lining up with TRBD1. The CDR3 is 14 amino acids. Per the germline V gene, CDR1 is MNHEY and CDR2 is SVGEGT. V dropped 4 bases and J dropped 4; count of bases not matched to a gene: 2. The DNA for the CDR3 is TGTGCCAGCAGTTTGGACAGGGGTAATCAGCCCCAGCATTTT. Translated, it gives CASSLDRGNQPQHF.

Here the CDR3 DNA reads TGTGCCAGCAGTTACTCGATGGCGATGGGCTACACCTTC. Its translation is CASSYSMAMGYTF. This chain connects TRBV6-5 to TRBJ1-2; D call uncertain. The CDR3 consists of 13 residues. CDR1 is MNHEY and CDR2 is SVGAGI in the germline V gene. V lost 0 bases and J 8 bases, leaving 10 bases between the germline ends.

The rearrangement links TRBV12-3 or TRBV12-4 to TRBJ1-1, with D possibly being TRBD1 (5 bases). V lost 6 bases and J lost 4, with 12 bases in between. CDR3 length: 13 amino acids. CDR3 sequence: CASSLGGGTEAFF. The CDR3 DNA follows: TGTGCCAGCAGCTTGGGGGGGGGCACTGAAGCTTTCTTT.

This clonotype was observed a handful of times. The chain uses TRBV6-5 and TRBJ1-6, with D possibly TRBD1 on 6 matching bases. The V end lost 4 bases, the J end lost 4 bases, and 14 bases lay between the germline ends. CDR3 length equals 16 residues. CDR1 MNHEY and CDR2 SVGAGI come from the germline V gene. CDR3 residues: CASSFPRGAYNSPLHF. Here the CDR3 DNA reads TGTGCCAGCAGTTTTCCCCGGGGGGCGTATAATTCACCCCTCCACTTT.

J is TRBJ2-7 and V is TRBV7-9; TRBD2 matches 11 bases. Germline-derived CDR1 and CDR2 are SEHNR and FQNEAQ (reference sequence). J was trimmed by 6 bases and V by 3 bases; bases with no gene match: 13. This CDR3 is built from 17 residues. The chain's CDR3 is CASSFRPTSGNIGEQYF. The CDR3, as DNA: TGTGCCAGCAGCTTCCGCCCGACTAGCGGGAATATAGGCGAGCAGTACTTC.

V usage is TRBV20-1 and J usage is TRBJ1-5; the D is unclear. Per germline, CDR1 DFQATT and CDR2 SNEGSKA (reference sequence). V was clipped by 0 bases and J by 6 bases, with 12 bases between them. The CDR3 has 14 residues. The CDR3 is CSARDPRGVQPQHF. CDR3 coding DNA: TGCAGTGCTAGAGATCCACGCGGCGTTCAGCCCCAGCATTTT.

V usage is TRBV27 and J usage is TRBJ1-6, with 9 bases matching TRBD1. CDR3 length equals 14 residues. Unmatched junction bases numbered 2, after V lost 4 bases and J lost 7 bases. Germline V gene data show CDR1 as MNHEY and CDR2 as SMNVEV (reference sequence). The DNA of the CDR3 is TGTGCCAGCAGTTCCGACAGGGGGAATTCACCCCTCCACTTT. It yields the protein CASSSDRGNSPLHF.